This T cell receptor (beta chain) is from a study of T cell repertoires in cytomegalovirus infection. At the level of the study: Matching HLA type, along with CMV infection, was indicated by public TCR beta signatures. General study points: Dominant in the ex vivo response were TCR beta clonotypes restricted by HLA-C and specific for CMV.

A remark on this clonotype: Its antigen is currently unknown.

MiXCR, run by TCRdb on the reads, gives a single entry per CDR3 protein. The profile shows some 700,000 distinct CDR3 sequences, roughly 35% of them singletons. The V and J ends lost 2 bases and 5 bases respectively, with 9 bases between them. The germline CDR1 and CDR2 sequences are SEHNR and FQNEAQ (reference sequence). CDR3 length equals 13 residues. The chain recombines TRBV7-9 with TRBJ2-5; the D is unclear. The TCR was taken from a human donor in good health (CMV status not recorded). Some clones in this sample may be carry-over from other donors' samples. The sequenced sample consisted of PBMCs. In DNA, the CDR3 is TGTGCCAGCAGCTTAAACGGCCGCGAGACCCAGTACTTC. It codes for CASSLNGRETQYF.